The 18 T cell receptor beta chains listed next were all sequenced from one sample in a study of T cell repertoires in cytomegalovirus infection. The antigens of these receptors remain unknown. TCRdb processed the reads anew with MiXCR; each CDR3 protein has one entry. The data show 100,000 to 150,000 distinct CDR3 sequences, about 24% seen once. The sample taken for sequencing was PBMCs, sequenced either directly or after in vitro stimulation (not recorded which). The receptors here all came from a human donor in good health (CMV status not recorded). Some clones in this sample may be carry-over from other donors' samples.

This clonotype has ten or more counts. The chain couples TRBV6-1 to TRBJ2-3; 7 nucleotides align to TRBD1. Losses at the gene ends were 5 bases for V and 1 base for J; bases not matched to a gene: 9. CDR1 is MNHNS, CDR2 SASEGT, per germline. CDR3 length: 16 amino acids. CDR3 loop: CASSTLQGLGTDTQYF. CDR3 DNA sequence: TGTGCCAGCAGTACACTACAGGGGCTCGGCACAGATACGCAGTATTTT.

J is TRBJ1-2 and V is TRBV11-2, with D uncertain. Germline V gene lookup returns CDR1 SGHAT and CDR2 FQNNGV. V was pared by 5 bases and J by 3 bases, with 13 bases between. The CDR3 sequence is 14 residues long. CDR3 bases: TGTGCCAGCAGCACAGCGACATCGGACTATGGCTACACCTTC. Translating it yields CASSTATSDYGYTF.

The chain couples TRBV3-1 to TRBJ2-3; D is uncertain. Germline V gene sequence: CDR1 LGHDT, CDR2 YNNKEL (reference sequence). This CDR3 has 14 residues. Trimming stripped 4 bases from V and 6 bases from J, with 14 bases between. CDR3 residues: CASSRNSLGDTQYF. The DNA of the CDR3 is TGTGCCAGCAGCCGCAACAGTTTAGGGGATACGCAGTATTTT.

The CDR3 region is CASSGLAALVTDTQYF. The CDR3 coding sequence is TGTGCCAGCAGTGGTTTGGCCGCCCTTGTCACAGATACGCAGTATTTT. This chain links TRBV6-1 with TRBJ2-3; D ambiguous. The germline V gene encodes CDR1 MNHNS and CDR2 SASEGT. The CDR3 covers 16 residues. The V end was cut by 4 bases, the J end by 2 bases, with 16 bases between.

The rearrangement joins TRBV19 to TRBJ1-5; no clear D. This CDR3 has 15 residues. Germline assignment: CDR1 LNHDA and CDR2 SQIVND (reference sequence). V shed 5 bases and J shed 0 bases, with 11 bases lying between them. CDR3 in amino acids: CASSLRYYSNQPQHF. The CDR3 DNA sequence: TGTGCCAGTAGTCTTAGGTATTATAGCAATCAGCCCCAGCATTTT.

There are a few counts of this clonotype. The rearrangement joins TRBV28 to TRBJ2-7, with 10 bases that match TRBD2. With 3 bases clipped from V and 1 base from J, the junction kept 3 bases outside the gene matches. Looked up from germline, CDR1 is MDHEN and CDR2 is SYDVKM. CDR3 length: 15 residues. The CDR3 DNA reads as TGTGCCAGCAGTTTTTGGACTAGCGGTTCCTACGAGCAGTACTTC. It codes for CASSFWTSGSYEQYF.

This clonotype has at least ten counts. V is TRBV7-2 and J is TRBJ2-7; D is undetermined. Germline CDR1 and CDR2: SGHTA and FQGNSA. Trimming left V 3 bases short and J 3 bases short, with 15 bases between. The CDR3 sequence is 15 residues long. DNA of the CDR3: TGTGCCAGCAGCTTTTCCGTCTCCGAGCGCTACGAGCAGTACTTC. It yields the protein CASSFSVSERYEQYF.

The CDR3 bases are TGTGCCAGCAGCCCCTGGACAGGGGGAAACACTGAAGCTTTCTTT. It is translated as CASSPWTGGNTEAFF. The chain recombines TRBV11-3 with TRBJ1-1; 10 nucleotides match TRBD1. Trimming took 5 bases from V and 2 from J; bases not matched to a gene: 5. The germline V gene has CDR1 SGHNT and CDR2 YENEEA. There are 15 residues in the CDR3.

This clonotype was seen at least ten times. The CDR3 nucleotides read TGCAGTGCTACGAGGGGCGGGGAGCTGTTTTTT. As protein: CSATRGGELFF. The chain joins TRBV20-1 to TRBJ2-2; D might be TRBD1 or TRBD2, each matching 5 bases. V was trimmed by 4 bases and J by 7 bases, leaving 7 bases between them. In germline, CDR1 is DFQATT, CDR2 SNEGSKA (reference sequence). The CDR3 has 11 amino acids.

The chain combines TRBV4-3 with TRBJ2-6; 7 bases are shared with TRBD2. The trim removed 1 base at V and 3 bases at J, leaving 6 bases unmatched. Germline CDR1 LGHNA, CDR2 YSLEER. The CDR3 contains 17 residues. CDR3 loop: CASSQGFGGYGANVLTF. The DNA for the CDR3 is TGCGCCAGCAGCCAAGGGTTCGGGGGGTATGGGGCCAACGTCCTGACTTTC.

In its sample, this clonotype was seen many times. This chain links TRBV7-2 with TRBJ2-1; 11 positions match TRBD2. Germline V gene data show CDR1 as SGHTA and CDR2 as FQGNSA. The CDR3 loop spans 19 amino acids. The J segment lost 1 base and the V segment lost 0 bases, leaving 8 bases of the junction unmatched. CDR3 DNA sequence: TGTGCCAGCAGCTTAGCCCCGACTAGCGGGATGTCTTCCTACAATGAGCAGTTCTTC. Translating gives CASSLAPTSGMSSYNEQFF.

This CDR3 reads CASSQDGTSGRGTGELFF. The CDR3 coding sequence is TGCGCCAGCAGCCAAGATGGGACTAGCGGGAGAGGCACCGGGGAGCTGTTTTTT. The rearrangement joins TRBV4-1 to TRBJ2-2; TRBD2 matches 14 bases. V shed 0 bases and J 4 bases; nucleotides not matched to a gene: 4. The length of the CDR3 is 18 residues. CDR1 and CDR2 (germline): MGHRA, YSYEKL.

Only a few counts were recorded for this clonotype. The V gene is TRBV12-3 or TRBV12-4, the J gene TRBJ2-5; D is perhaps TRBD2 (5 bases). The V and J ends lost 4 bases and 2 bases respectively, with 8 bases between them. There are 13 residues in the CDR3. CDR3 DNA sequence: TGTGCCAGCAGTTATCTAGCACAAGAGACCCAGTACTTC. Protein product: CASSYLAQETQYF.

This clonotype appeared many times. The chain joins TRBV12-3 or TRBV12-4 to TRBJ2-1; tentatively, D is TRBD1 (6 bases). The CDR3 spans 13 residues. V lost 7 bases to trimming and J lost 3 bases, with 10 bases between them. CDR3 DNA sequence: TGTGCCAGCACCCAGGGGTTCTACAATGAGCAGTTCTTC. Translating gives CASTQGFYNEQFF.

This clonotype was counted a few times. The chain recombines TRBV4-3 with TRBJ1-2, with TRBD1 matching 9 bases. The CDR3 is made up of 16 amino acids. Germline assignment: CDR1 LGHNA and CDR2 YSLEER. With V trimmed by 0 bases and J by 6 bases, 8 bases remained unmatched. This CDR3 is CASSQEGAQGAHGYTF. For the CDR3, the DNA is TGCGCCAGCAGCCAAGAAGGGGCACAGGGGGCGCATGGCTACACCTTC.

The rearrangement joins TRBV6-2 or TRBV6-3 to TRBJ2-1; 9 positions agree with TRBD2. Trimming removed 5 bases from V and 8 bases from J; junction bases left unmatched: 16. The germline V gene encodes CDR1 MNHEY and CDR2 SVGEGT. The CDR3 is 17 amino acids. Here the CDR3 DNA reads TGTGCCAGCAGTCCTGGGACTAGCCAAGCCGTTGCCGATGAGCAGTTCTTC. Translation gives CASSPGTSQAVADEQFF.

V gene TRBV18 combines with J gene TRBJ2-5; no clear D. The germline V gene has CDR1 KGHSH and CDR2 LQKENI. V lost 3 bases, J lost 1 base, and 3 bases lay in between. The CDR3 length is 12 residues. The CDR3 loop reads CASSPGQETQYF. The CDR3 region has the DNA TGTGCCAGCTCACCGGGCCAAGAGACCCAGTACTTC.

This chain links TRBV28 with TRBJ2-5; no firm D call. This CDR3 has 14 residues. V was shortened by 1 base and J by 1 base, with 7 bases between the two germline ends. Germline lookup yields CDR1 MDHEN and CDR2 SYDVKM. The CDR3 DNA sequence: TGTGCCAGCAGTTTATCGCCCCCCCAAGAGACCCAGTACTTC. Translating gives CASSLSPPQETQYF.